This T cell receptor (beta chain) was sequenced for a study of blood T cell repertoires in COVID-19. Profiling relied on immunoSEQ multiplex PCR, and the TCRdb table lists in-frame clones only, not all of them. The sample yields fewer than 250,000 clones, 80% to 85% seen once. Recruitment covered about 25 US areas and drew participants whose ages spanned about 18 to 89 years. This CDR3 is built from 17 residues. Per germline, CDR1 MGHRA and CDR2 YSYEKL. Trimming removed 1 base from V and 5 bases from J; junction bases left unmatched: 11. The specimen sequenced was PBMCs or T cells enriched from blood (not recorded which). The chain recombines TRBV4-1 with TRBJ2-5, with 9 bases matching TRBD1. This clonotype originated in a woman aged 30 to 39 who had been exposed to COVID-19. CDR3: CASSQGSVTGGFETQYF. CDR3 coding DNA: TGCGCCAGCAGCCAAGGAAGCGTCACAGGGGGCTTTGAGACCCAGTACTTC.